This record looks at one T cell receptor beta chain sequence and its context. The data were taken from a study of T cell responses to AZD1222 COVID-19 vaccine. Deletions cut 2 bases from V and 0 bases from J, with 29 bases between. The CDR3 contains 22 residues. Germline CDR1 MGHRA, CDR2 YSYEKL. The table came from immunoSEQ multiplex PCR; TCRdb's copy has only in-frame clones and leaves some out. The sample contains some 180,000 clones, roughly 91% of which appear only once. The chain recombines TRBV4-1 with TRBJ2-1; D possibly matches TRBD1 or TRBD2 (5 bases each). This clonotype was obtained from an adult who received the MenACWY meningococcal vaccine as a control. The sequencing here drew on peripheral blood, taken 28 days after the second dose of the MenACWY control vaccine. The chain's CDR3 is CASSQFPPRVSRGQSSYNEQFF. For the CDR3, the DNA is TGCGCCAGCAGCCAATTCCCCCCGAGGGTTAGCCGTGGACAAAGCTCCTACAATGAGCAGTTCTTC.